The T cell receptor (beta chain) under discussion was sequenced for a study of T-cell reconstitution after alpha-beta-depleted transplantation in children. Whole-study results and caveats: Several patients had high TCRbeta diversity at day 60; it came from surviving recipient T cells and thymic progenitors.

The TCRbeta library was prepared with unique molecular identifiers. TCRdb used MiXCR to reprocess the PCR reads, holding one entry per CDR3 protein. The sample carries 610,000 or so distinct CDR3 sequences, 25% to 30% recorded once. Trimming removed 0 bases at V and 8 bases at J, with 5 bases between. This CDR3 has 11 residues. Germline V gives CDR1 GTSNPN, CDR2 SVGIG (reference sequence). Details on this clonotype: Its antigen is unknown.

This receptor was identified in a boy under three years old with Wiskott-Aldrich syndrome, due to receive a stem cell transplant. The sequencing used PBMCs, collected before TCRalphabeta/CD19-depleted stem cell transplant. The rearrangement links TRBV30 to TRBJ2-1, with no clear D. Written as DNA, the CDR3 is TGTGCCTGGAGTGTAGCCTATGAGCAGTTCTTC. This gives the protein CAWSVAYEQFF.